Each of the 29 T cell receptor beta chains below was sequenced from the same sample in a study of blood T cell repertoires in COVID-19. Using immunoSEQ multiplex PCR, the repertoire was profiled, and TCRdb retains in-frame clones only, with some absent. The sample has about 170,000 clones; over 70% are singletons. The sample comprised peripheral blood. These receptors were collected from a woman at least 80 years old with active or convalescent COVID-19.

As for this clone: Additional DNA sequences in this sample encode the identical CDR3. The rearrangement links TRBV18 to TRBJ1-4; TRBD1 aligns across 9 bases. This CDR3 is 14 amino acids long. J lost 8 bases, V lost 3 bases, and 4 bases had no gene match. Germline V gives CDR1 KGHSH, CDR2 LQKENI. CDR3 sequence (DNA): TGTGCCAGCTCACCTACAGGGGGCCGAGAAAAACTGTTTTTT. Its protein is CASSPTGGREKLFF.

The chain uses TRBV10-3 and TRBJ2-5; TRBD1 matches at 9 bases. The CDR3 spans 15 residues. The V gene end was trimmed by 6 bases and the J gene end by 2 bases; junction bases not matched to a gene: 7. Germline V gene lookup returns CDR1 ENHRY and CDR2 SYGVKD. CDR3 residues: CAISKQGAGQETQYF. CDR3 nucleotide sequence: TGTGCCATCAGCAAACAGGGGGCTGGTCAAGAGACCCAGTACTTC.

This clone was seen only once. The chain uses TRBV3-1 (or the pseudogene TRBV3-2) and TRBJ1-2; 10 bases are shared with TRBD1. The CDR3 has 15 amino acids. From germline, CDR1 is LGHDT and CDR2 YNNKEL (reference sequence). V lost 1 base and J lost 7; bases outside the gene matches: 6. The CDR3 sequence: CASSQGDRGLGGYTF. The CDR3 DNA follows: TGTGCCAGCAGCCAAGGTGACAGGGGGCTCGGTGGCTACACCTTC.

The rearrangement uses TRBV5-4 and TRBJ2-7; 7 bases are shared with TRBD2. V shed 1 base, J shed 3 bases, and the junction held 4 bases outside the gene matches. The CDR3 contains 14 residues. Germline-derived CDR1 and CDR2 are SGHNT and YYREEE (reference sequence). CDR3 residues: CASSLWGGNYEQYF. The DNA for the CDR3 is TGTGCCAGCAGCTTGTGGGGGGGGAACTACGAGCAGTACTTC.

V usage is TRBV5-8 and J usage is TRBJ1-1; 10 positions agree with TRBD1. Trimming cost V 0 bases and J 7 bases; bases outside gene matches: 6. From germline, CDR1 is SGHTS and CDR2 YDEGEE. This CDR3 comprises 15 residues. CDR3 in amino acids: CASSLVGTGAYEAFF. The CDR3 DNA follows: TGTGCCAGCAGCTTGGTTGGGACAGGGGCTTATGAAGCTTTCTTT. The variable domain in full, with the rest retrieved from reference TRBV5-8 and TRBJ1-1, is EAGVTQSPTHLIKTRGQQATLRCSPISGHTSVYWYQQALGLGLQFLLWYDEGEERNRGNFPPRFSGRQFPNYSSELNVNALELEDSALYLCASSLVGTGAYEAFFGQGTRLTVV.

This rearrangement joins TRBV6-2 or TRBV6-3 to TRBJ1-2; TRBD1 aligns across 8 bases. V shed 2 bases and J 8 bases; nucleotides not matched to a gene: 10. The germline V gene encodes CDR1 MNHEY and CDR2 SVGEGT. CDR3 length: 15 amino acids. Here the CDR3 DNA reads TGTGCCAGCAGTTACAGACCGGGACAGGTACAGGGCTACACCTTC. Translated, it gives CASSYRPGQVQGYTF.

The CDR3 loop is CASGGQGAAETQYF. The CDR3 nucleotides are TGTGCCAGTGGGGGACAGGGGGCTGCGGAGACCCAGTACTTC. The V gene is TRBV19, the J gene TRBJ2-5, with 12 bases aligning to TRBD1. The CDR3 has 14 amino acids. Germline V gene data show CDR1 as LNHDA and CDR2 as SQIVND (reference sequence). Trimming at V came to 8 bases and at J to 5 bases, leaving 6 bases not matched to a gene.

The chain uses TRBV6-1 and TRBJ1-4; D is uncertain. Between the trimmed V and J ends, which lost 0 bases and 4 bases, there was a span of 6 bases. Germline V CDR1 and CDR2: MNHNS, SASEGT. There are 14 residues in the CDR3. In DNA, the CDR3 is TGTGCCAGCAGTGAAGCTATAGATAATGAAAAACTGTTTTTT. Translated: CASSEAIDNEKLFF.

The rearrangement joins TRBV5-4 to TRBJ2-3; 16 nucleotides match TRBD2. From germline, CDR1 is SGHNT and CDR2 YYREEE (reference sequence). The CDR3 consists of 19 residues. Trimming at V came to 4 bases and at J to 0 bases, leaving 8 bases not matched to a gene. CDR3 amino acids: CASSPGTSGGAPSTDTQYF. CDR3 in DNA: TGTGCCAGCAGCCCCGGGACTAGCGGGGGGGCTCCTAGCACAGATACGCAGTATTTT.

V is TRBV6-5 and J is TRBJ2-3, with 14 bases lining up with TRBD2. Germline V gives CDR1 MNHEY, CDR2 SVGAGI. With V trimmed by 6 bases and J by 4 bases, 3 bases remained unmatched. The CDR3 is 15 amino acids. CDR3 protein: CASSTTSGGADTQYF. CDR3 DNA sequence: TGTGCCAGCAGCACGACTAGCGGGGGGGCAGATACGCAGTATTTT.

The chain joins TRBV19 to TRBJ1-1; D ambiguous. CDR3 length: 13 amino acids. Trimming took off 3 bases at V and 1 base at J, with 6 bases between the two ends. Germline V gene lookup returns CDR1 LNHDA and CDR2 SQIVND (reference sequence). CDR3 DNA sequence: TGTGCCAGTAGTATTGTAGAGAACACTGAAGCTTTCTTT. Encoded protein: CASSIVENTEAFF.

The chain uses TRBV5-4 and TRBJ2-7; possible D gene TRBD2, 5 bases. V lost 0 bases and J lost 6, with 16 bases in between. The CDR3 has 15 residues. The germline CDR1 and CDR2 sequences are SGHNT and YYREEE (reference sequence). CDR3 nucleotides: TGTGCCAGCAGCTTGGGAGGGTGGGGAAGCGGCGAGCAGTACTTC. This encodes CASSLGGWGSGEQYF.

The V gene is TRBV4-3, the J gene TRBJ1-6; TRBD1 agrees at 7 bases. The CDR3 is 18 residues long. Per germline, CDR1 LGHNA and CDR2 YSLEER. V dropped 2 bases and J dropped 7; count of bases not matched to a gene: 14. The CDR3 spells CASSQFFGTGTVNSPLHF. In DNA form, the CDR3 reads TGCGCCAGCAGCCAATTTTTCGGGACCGGGACAGTCAATTCACCCCTCCACTTT.

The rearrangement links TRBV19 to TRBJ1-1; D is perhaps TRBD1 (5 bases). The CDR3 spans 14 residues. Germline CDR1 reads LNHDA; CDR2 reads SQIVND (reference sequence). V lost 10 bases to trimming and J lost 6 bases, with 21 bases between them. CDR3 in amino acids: CATTPGLRMAEAFF. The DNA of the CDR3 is TGTGCCACCACGCCGGGACTCCGAATGGCTGAAGCTTTCTTT.

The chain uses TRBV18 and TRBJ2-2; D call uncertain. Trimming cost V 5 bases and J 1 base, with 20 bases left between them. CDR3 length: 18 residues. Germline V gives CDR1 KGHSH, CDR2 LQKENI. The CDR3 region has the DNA TGTGCCAGCTCAGTCTTCGAGTTATTACAGCTGAACACCGGGGAGCTGTTTTTT. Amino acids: CASSVFELLQLNTGELFF.

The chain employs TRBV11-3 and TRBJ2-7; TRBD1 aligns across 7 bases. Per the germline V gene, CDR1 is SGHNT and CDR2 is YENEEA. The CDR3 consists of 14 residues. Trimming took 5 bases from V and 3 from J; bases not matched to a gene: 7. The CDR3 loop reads CASSISGTVYEQYF. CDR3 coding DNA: TGTGCCAGCAGCATATCCGGGACAGTCTACGAGCAGTACTTC. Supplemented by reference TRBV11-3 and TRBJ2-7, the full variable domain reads EAGVVQSPRYKIIEKKQPVAFWCNPISGHNTLYWYLQNLGQGPELLIRYENEEAVDDSQLPKDRFSAERLKGVDSTLKIQPAELGDSAVYLCASSISGTVYEQYFGPGTRLTVT.

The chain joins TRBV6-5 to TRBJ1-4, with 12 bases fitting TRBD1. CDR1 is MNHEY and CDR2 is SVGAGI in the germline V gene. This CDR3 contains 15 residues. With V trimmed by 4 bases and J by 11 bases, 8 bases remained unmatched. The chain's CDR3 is CASSWGGTGGEKLFF. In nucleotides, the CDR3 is TGTGCCAGCAGTTGGGGGGGGACAGGGGGCGAGAAACTGTTTTTT.

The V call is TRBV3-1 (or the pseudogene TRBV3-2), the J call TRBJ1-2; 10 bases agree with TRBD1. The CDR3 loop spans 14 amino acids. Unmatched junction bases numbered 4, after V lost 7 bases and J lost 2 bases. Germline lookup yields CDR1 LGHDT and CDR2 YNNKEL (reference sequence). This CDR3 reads CASKPGQGNYGYTF. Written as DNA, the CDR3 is TGTGCCAGCAAACCGGGACAGGGGAACTATGGCTACACCTTC.

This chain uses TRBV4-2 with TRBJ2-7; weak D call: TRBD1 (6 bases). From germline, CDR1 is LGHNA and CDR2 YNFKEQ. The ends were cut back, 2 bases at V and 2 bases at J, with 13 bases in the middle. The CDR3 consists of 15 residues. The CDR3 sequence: CASSQQPGQAYEQYF. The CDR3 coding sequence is TGTGCCAGCAGCCAACAACCGGGACAAGCCTACGAGCAGTACTTC.

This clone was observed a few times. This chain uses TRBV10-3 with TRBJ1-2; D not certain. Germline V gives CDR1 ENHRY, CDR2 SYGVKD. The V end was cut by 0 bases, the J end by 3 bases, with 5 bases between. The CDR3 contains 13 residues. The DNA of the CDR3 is TGTGCCATCAGTGAGTCGCGGGACTATGGCTACACCTTC. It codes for CAISESRDYGYTF.

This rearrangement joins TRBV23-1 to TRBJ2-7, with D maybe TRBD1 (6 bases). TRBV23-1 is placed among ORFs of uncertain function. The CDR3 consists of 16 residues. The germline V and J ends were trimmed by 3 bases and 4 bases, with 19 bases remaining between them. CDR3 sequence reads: CASSHNRDNSQYEQYF. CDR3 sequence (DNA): TGCGCCAGCAGTCACAACCGGGACAACTCCCAATACGAGCAGTACTTC.

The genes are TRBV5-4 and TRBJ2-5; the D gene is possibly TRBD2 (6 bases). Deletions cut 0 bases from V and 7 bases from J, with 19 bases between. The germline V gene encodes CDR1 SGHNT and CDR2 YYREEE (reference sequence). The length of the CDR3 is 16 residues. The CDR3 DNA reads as TGTGCCAGCAGCTTGGGGGGGACTGAAAGATCCGGGACCCAGTACTTC. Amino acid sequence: CASSLGGTERSGTQYF.

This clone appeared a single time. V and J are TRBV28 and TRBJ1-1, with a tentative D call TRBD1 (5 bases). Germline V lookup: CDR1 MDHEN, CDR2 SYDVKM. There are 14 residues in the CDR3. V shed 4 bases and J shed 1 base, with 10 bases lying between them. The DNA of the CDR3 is TGTGCCAGCAGTTCACCGACAGAGAACACTGAAGCTTTCTTT. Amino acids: CASSSPTENTEAFF.

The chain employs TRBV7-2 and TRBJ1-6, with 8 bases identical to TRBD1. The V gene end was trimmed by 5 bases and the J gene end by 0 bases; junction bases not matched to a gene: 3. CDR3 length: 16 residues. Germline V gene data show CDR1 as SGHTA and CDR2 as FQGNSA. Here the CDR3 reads CASSRDRPSYNSPLHF. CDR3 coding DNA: TGTGCCAGCAGCCGGGACAGGCCCTCCTATAATTCACCCCTCCACTTT.

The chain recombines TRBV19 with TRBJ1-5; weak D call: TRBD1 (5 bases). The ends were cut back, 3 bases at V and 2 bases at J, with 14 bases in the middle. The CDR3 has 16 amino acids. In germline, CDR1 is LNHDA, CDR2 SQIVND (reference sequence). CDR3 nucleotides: TGTGCCAGTAGTATCCGTCCGGGGGGGGGCAATCAGCCCCAGCATTTT. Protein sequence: CASSIRPGGGNQPQHF.

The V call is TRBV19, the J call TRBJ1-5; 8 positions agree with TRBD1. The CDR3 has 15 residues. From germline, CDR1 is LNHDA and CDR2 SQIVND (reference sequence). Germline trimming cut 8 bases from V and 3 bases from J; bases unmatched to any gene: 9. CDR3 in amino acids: CASAPGQEVNQPQHF. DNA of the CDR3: TGTGCCAGTGCCCCGGGACAGGAGGTCAATCAGCCCCAGCATTTT.

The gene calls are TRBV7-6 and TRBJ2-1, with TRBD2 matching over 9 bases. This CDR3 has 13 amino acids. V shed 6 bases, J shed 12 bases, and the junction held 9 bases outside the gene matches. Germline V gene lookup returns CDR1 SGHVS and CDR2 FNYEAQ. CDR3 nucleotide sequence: TGTGCCAGCAGGACTCGCGGGGGGGAGGGGCAGTTCTTC. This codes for CASRTRGGEGQFF.

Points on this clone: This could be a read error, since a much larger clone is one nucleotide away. Here the CDR3 DNA reads TGTGCCAGCAGCTTAGACCGGAATCAGCCCCAGCATTTT. As protein: CASSLDRNQPQHF. The J gene is TRBJ1-5, the V gene TRBV11-1; D unresolved. Germline CDR1 SGHAT, CDR2 FQDESV (reference sequence). The CDR3 covers 13 residues. Deletions cut 1 base from V and 4 bases from J, with 5 bases between.

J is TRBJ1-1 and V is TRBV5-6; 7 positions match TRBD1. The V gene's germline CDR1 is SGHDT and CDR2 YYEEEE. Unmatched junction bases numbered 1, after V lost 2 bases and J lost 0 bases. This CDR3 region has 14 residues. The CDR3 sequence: CASSLGTVNTEAFF. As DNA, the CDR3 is TGTGCCAGCAGCTTAGGGACAGTGAACACTGAAGCTTTCTTT.